One sample yielded the 15 T cell receptor beta chains listed below, sequenced in a study of T cell responses to AZD1222 COVID-19 vaccine. Sequencing was performed with immunoSEQ multiplex PCR; in TCRdb, only in-frame clones are kept and a portion is missing. Of roughly 120,000 clones listed, about 86% are singletons. This sample comprised peripheral blood, obtained on day 0 of AZD1222 vaccination. The receptors derive from an adult in good health.

This chain uses TRBV19 with TRBJ2-7; 7 positions match TRBD2. V was clipped by 5 bases and J by 7 bases; unmatched bases: 23. The germline gives CDR1 LNHDA, CDR2 SQIVND (reference sequence). The CDR3 is 18 amino acids. The CDR3 DNA follows: TGTGCCAGTAGTCAATGGGGAGGGATTAGCGACAGAGCTTCGGAGCAGTACTTC. Protein: CASSQWGGISDRASEQYF.

The chain links TRBV7-8 to TRBJ1-2; the D gene is possibly TRBD1 (6 bases). There are 15 residues in the CDR3. Germline V gene sequence: CDR1 SGHVS, CDR2 FQNEAQ. V lost 1 base, J lost 3 bases, and 12 bases lay in between. The DNA of the CDR3 is TGTGCCAGCAGCTTAGAGGACAGAACTTACTATGGCTACACCTTC. Protein product: CASSLEDRTYYGYTF.

This clone occurred once. The DNA of the CDR3 is TGCGCCAGCAGCTGGGGGACAACCCGAAACACCATATATTTT. Encoded protein: CASSWGTTRNTIYF. The gene calls are TRBV5-1 and TRBJ1-3, with TRBD1 as a possible D gene (6 bases). The germline CDR1 and CDR2 sequences are SGHRS and YFSETQ. CDR3 size: 14 residues. Trimming cost V 3 bases and J 5 bases, with 12 bases left between them.

This chain connects TRBV5-1 to TRBJ2-2; D gene unclear. The CDR3 length is 16 residues. Trimming pared 4 bases from V and 1 base from J, leaving 14 bases between. CDR1 is SGHRS, CDR2 YFSETQ, per germline. CDR3 loop: CASSPLDKMNTGELFF. CDR3 in DNA: TGCGCCAGCAGCCCGCTCGACAAGATGAACACCGGGGAGCTGTTTTTT.

This clone was counted between two and nine times. The chain combines TRBV25-1 with TRBJ1-1; TRBD1 agrees at 9 bases. Germline CDR1 and CDR2: MGHDK and SYGVNS. The ends lost 1 base at V and 0 bases at J; junction bases unmatched: 3. The CDR3 is 16 residues long. The chain's CDR3 is CASSESDRGVNTEAFF. CDR3 DNA: TGTGCCAGCAGTGAATCGGACAGGGGAGTGAACACTGAAGCTTTCTTT. The full variable domain, with the rest looked up from reference TRBV25-1 and TRBJ1-1, is EADIYQTPRYLVIGTGKKITLECSQTMGHDKMYWYQQDPGMELHLIHYSYGVNSTEKGDLSSESTVSRIRTEHFPLTLESARPSHTSQYLCASSESDRGVNTEAFFGQGTRLTVV.

In its sample, this clone was seen a few times. J is TRBJ2-7 and V is TRBV4-1; 10 bases map to TRBD1. Germline assignment: CDR1 MGHRA and CDR2 YSYEKL. Trimming removed 2 bases from V and 2 bases from J; junction bases left unmatched: 6. The CDR3 loop spans 16 amino acids. In nucleotides, the CDR3 is TGCGCCAGCAGCCAAAAAGGGACAGGGGTACCCTACGAGCAGTACTTC. This codes for CASSQKGTGVPYEQYF.

The chain has TRBV4-1 and TRBJ1-5; the D gene is possibly TRBD1 (6 bases). Trimming took 3 bases from V and 9 from J, leaving 18 bases between them. The CDR3 has 15 residues. Germline V gene lookup returns CDR1 MGHRA and CDR2 YSYEKL. CDR3 protein: CASSQATGPLGPQHF. In DNA, the CDR3 is TGCGCCAGCAGCCAGGCCACAGGGCCCCTAGGGCCCCAGCATTTT.

The gene calls are TRBV6-1 and TRBJ2-7; possible D gene TRBD2, 5 bases. Trimming stripped 2 bases from V and 4 bases from J, with 15 bases between. The CDR3 spans 15 residues. CDR1 is MNHNS, CDR2 SASEGT, per germline. CDR3 sequence reads: CASSESSGSWYEQYF. The CDR3, as DNA: TGTGCCAGCAGTGAATCGAGTGGGAGTTGGTACGAGCAGTACTTC.

This clone has a single count. V is TRBV7-9 and J is TRBJ1-5, with 7 bases that match TRBD1. Germline V lookup: CDR1 SEHNR, CDR2 FQNEAQ (reference sequence). The CDR3 spans 14 residues. V was pared by 7 bases and J by 4 bases, with 7 bases of the junction left unmatched. For the CDR3, the DNA is TGTGCCAGCACCCAAACAGGGGCAAATCAGCCCCAGCATTTT. Translating gives CASTQTGANQPQHF.

The chain links TRBV24-1 to TRBJ2-1; D possibly uses TRBD1 or TRBD2 (7 bases each). CDR3 size: 20 residues. Per the germline V gene, CDR1 is KGHDR and CDR2 is SFDVKD. V was trimmed by 9 bases and J by 0 bases, leaving 29 bases between them. The CDR3 region is CATQAGGSGKVADSYNEQFF. In nucleotides, the CDR3 is TGTGCCACCCAGGCAGGGGGGAGCGGGAAGGTGGCGGACTCCTACAATGAGCAGTTCTTC.

The chain has TRBV4-2 and TRBJ2-7, with D maybe TRBD2 (5 bases). CDR3 length: 17 amino acids. The germline V gene encodes CDR1 LGHNA and CDR2 YNFKEQ. Trimming cost V 2 bases and J 2 bases, with 19 bases left between them. The CDR3: CASSQNTPRTYAYEQYF. DNA for the CDR3: TGTGCCAGCAGCCAAAATACCCCGCGGACTTACGCCTACGAGCAGTACTTC.

The CDR3 DNA reads TGTGCCAGCCGCCCCGCGGACAGGGTTTGGAATACGCAGTATTTT. This sequence encodes CASRPADRVWNTQYF. This chain links TRBV27 with TRBJ2-3; 8 bases are shared with TRBD1. The CDR3 sequence is 15 residues long. CDR1 and CDR2 (germline): MNHEY, SMNVEV (reference sequence). The junction had 14 bases not matched to a gene; V was cut back by 8 bases and J by 7 bases.

This clone was recorded only once. V gene TRBV9 combines with J gene TRBJ2-3; 7 nucleotides agree with TRBD2. V shed 3 bases, J shed 2 bases, and the junction held 6 bases outside the gene matches. From germline, CDR1 is SGDLS and CDR2 YYNGEE. CDR3 length: 15 amino acids. The CDR3 DNA reads as TGTGCCAGCAGCGACGCGGGGGTCCTCACAGATACGCAGTATTTT. It specifies CASSDAGVLTDTQYF.

As concerns this clone: Within the sample, other DNA sequences also encode this same CDR3. This chain links TRBV7-9 with TRBJ2-7; 7 bases map to TRBD2. V lost 1 base to trimming and J lost 2 bases; unmatched junction nucleotides: 2. In germline, CDR1 is SEHNR, CDR2 FQNEAQ (reference sequence). There are 14 residues in the CDR3. The CDR3 DNA follows: TGTGCCAGCAGCTTAGGCGGGAGTGCCTACGAGCAGTACTTC. Translation gives CASSLGGSAYEQYF.

This chain joins TRBV7-2 and TRBJ1-1, with D uncertain. The CDR3 is made up of 12 amino acids. CDR1 SGHTA and CDR2 FQGNSA come from the germline V gene. V dropped 5 bases and J dropped 3 bases, with 7 bases sitting between them. The CDR3 here is CASSIVDTEAFF. The CDR3 coding sequence is TGTGCCAGCAGCATAGTTGACACTGAAGCTTTCTTT.